This paragraph reports one T cell receptor beta chain. Its antigen remains unidentified. Per-base qualities were not stored, and no clone one base away is much larger. The sample is drawn from a study of OX40 agonist ivuxolimab in advanced cancers. About the study as a whole: Ivuxolimab was an agonistic, fully human IgG2 monoclonal antibody directed against OX40 (CD134), a costimulatory receptor. The dose-escalation cohort was about 83% male with a mean age of about 65 years, ranging from about 23 to 85. The paper reports the monotherapy dose-escalation portion (N of about 50 patients) of the phase I ivuxolimab trial. Partial responses occurred in three dose-escalation patients: two with cutaneous melanoma and one with hepatocellular carcinoma. Of the approximately 54 patients in dose escalation, approximately 20 had hepatocellular carcinoma, some 15 had melanoma, 9 had renal cell carcinoma and 9 had head and neck cancer. Peripheral TCRbeta sequencing aimed to test whether ivuxolimab altered TCR sequence diversity and caused clonal T-cell expansion. Intravenous ivuxolimab was administered to patients every 2 weeks at six dose levels: 0.01, 0.1, 0.3, 1.5, 3 and 10 mg/kg. Patients were allowed to have had prior anti-PD-1, anti-PD-L1 or anti-CTLA-4 therapy, and roughly 40% of the dose-escalation patients had previously received checkpoint inhibitors. Here is what the overall study found, with its caveats: Low levels of normalized T-cell clonal expansion were also seen in some patients who did not respond. In partial responders in the 0.1-3.0 mg/kg groups, normalized peripheral clonal expansion was found to be among the lowest, especially among CD8+ T cells. At doses from 0.1 to 3.0 mg/kg, clonal expansion was seen in both CD4+ and CD8+ blood T cells between baseline and week 6. After ivuxolimab, more expanded clones were found on average in CD8+ T cells than in CD4+ T cells. The antigen specificity of the peripheral T cells that underwent clonal expansion was not determined.

For sequencing of the TCRbeta CDR3 region, genomic DNA was extracted from the sorted cells. TCRbeta CDR3 regions were sequenced using the immunoSEQ Assay. Sourced from immuneACCESS, this table was stored by TCRdb with only in-frame sequences that have V and J called. A share of the clones is absent; for the studies checked, an unresolved V gene accounts for under half, and the remainder has no known explanation. The sample profile shows some 66,000 clones; roughly four fifths of them were found once. The ten biggest clones cover approximately 2.3% of the sample. CDR1 and CDR2 were assigned from the germline V gene as SGHVS and FNYEAQ. The CDR3 covers 13 residues, taking in both the cysteine and the phenylalanine. The DNA shown is the 39-base CDR3, in frame from base 1. Trimming costs V 1 base and J 7 bases, and their ends lie 7 bases apart. The trial excluded patients who had a history of autoimmune disease or who were on systemic immunosuppression. Peripheral blood for TCR sequencing was collected from all dose cohorts at baseline, on cycle 4 day 1, and on cycle 7 day 1. The samples were taken from a phase I, first-in-human, multicenter, open-label dose-escalation trial of ivuxolimab. Adults with locally advanced or metastatic melanoma, renal cell, hepatocellular, or head and neck squamous cell carcinoma were enrolled in the trial. Before TCR sequencing, CD4+ and CD8+ T cells were separately sorted from peripheral blood.

This specimen consisted of CD4+ or CD8+ T cells sorted from blood, obtained in a trial of the OX40 agonist ivuxolimab. This receptor was obtained from an adult with an advanced solid tumor such as melanoma, head and neck, liver or kidney cancer. The rearranged chain carries TRBV7-6 and TRBJ2-2; no D gene call is confident. CDR3 sequence: CASSLGVGGELFF. The DNA is TGTGCCAGCAGCTTAGGGGTAGGCGGGGAGCTGTTTTTT. When the CDR3 is completed using the reference TRBV7-6 and TRBJ2-2 genes on either side, the full variable domain is GAGVSQSPRYKVTKRGQDVALRCDPISGHVSLYWYRQALGQGPEFLTYFNYEAQQDKSGLPNDRFSAERPEGSISTLTIQRTEQRDSAMYRCASSLGVGGELFFGEGSRLTVL.